A single sample is the source of the 8 T cell receptor beta chains below, sequenced in a study of shared clonotypes between healthy human individuals. The method was immunoSEQ multiplex PCR; TCRdb's version includes in-frame clones alone and lacks a portion of them. The repertoire holds around 2,000,000 clones, with about 95% as singletons. In the naive CD8 group, cells lacked CD45RO and were positively selected for CCR7, so terminally differentiated effector memory CD45RA+ cells were left out. The sample comprised naive CD8+ T cells sorted from blood. These receptors were taken from a man in his late teens or twenties in good health.

The CDR3 nucleotides are TGCGCCAGCGACCGGGACAGGGCCACAGATACGCAGTATTTT. Amino acid sequence: CASDRDRATDTQYF. The chain has TRBV23-1 and TRBJ2-3, with TRBD1 matching 9 bases. TRBV23-1 is classed as an ORF, of uncertain function. Trimming at V came to 8 bases and at J to 2 bases, leaving 5 bases not matched to a gene. The CDR3 has 14 amino acids.

The chain couples TRBV10-3 to TRBJ2-7, with TRBD2 identical over 7 bases. The CDR3 is 14 residues long. Germline assignment: CDR1 ENHRY and CDR2 SYGVKD. Trimming at V came to 4 bases and at J to 0 bases, leaving 3 bases not matched to a gene. CDR3 protein: CAISALADSYEQYF. The CDR3 DNA sequence: TGTGCCATCAGTGCGCTAGCGGACTCCTACGAGCAGTACTTC.

This clone was found once. The chain joins TRBV9 to TRBJ1-1; D unclear. Germline V CDR1 and CDR2: SGDLS, YYNGEE. Trimming cost V 0 bases and J 1 base, with 7 bases left between them. The CDR3 loop spans 14 amino acids. Here the CDR3 reads CASSVAEKNTEAFF. The CDR3, as DNA: TGTGCCAGCAGCGTAGCTGAGAAGAACACTGAAGCTTTCTTT. Filled out from reference TRBV9 and TRBJ1-1, the complete variable domain reads DSGVTQTPKHLITATGQRVTLRCSPRSGDLSVYWYQQSLDQGLQFLIQYYNGEERAKGNILERFSAQQFPDLHSELNLSSLELGDSALYFCASSVAEKNTEAFFGQGTRLTVV.

The rearrangement uses TRBV18 and TRBJ2-7, with no clear D. V lost 5 bases and J 4 bases, leaving 6 bases between the germline ends. Germline V gene data show CDR1 as KGHSH and CDR2 as LQKENI. CDR3 length: 11 amino acids. The CDR3: CASSDQYEQYF. The CDR3 nucleotides read TGTGCCAGCTCAGACCAATACGAGCAGTACTTC.

V gene TRBV7-8 combines with J gene TRBJ1-4, with a tentative D call TRBD1 (6 bases). The CDR3 is 16 amino acids. CDR1 is SGHVS, CDR2 FQNEAQ, per germline. Trimming left V 5 bases short and J 2 bases short, with 15 bases between. The CDR3, as DNA: TGTGCCAGCAGCCGTGAGGGGGAGGGGACTAATGAAAAACTGTTTTTT. This translates into CASSREGEGTNEKLFF.

The J gene is TRBJ1-5, the V gene TRBV28; 8 bases are shared with TRBD1. Per the germline V gene, CDR1 is MDHEN and CDR2 is SYDVKM. After removal of 7 bases from V and 7 bases from J, the junction contained 12 bases not matched to a gene. The CDR3 is 15 amino acids. CDR3 DNA: TGTGCCAGCACCACGGACAGGGCTGGGAGGCAGCCCCAGCATTTT. It translates to CASTTDRAGRQPQHF.

Points on this clone: In the same sample, other DNA sequences code for this CDR3. The chain carries TRBV28 and TRBJ1-1; D uncertain. There are 13 residues in the CDR3. V lost 6 bases and J 0 bases, leaving 8 bases between the germline ends. Germline V lookup: CDR1 MDHEN, CDR2 SYDVKM. The CDR3 is CASSPVMNTEAFF. Here the CDR3 DNA reads TGTGCCAGCAGCCCTGTTATGAACACTGAAGCTTTCTTT.

V is TRBV27 and J is TRBJ2-2; TRBD1 is a possible D gene (5 bases). The CDR3 extends over 17 amino acids. The germline V gene encodes CDR1 MNHEY and CDR2 SMNVEV (reference sequence). Trimming stripped 0 bases from V and 0 bases from J, with 11 bases between. CDR3 region: CASSLSLTGSNTGELFF. The CDR3 nucleotides read TGTGCCAGCAGTTTATCACTCACAGGCTCGAACACCGGGGAGCTGTTTTTT.